A selection of T cell receptor beta chains follows, all from one sample in a study of preoperative IRX-2 immunotherapy in early breast cancer. The repertoire was sequenced with immunoSEQ multiplex PCR; TCRdb's copy has only in-frame clones and lacks some. The table lists 43,000 or so clones, around 96% of them singletons. Sequencing used tumor tissue, obtained after IRX-2 immunotherapy. These receptors all stem from a human donor with breast cancer. The CDR3 runs from the conserved cysteine through the conserved F or W. Each record gives: D gene, CDR3 length, clone size, J gene, V gene, CDR3 protein, CDR3 DNA. The D gene is left open where the match is weak. A row's size may be missing; if present it is once, few, many or a size class.

TRBD1	17	-	TRBJ2-6	TRBV27	CASSPGTGISGANVLTF	TGTGCCAGCAGTCCCGGGACAGGGATCTCTGGGGCCAACGTCCTGACTTTC
-	13	-	TRBJ1-6	TRBV4-2	CASSQESDSPLHF	TGTGCCAGCAGCCAAGAATCGGATTCACCCCTCCACTTT
TRBD2	17	-	TRBJ2-1	TRBV11-1	CASSHPGLAGKYNEQFF	TGTGCCAGCAGCCACCCTGGTTTAGCGGGGAAATACAATGAGCAGTTCTTC
TRBD2	15	-	TRBJ2-7	TRBV6-1	CASSALAGATYEQYF	TGTGCCAGCAGTGCCCTAGCGGGGGCCACCTACGAGCAGTACTTC
-	16	-	TRBJ2-5	TRBV13	CASSQSGRGTRETQYF	TGTGCCAGCAGCCAGTCAGGGAGGGGGACCAGGGAGACCCAGTACTTC
-	17	-	TRBJ2-2	TRBV4-3	CASSQDRSGANTGELFF	TGCGCCAGCAGCCAAGATCGTTCGGGCGCGAACACCGGGGAGCTGTTTTTT
-	14	few	TRBJ1-5	TRBV7-2	CASSSSNSNQPQHF	TGTGCCAGCAGCTCTAGCAATAGCAATCAGCCCCAGCATTTT
-	14	-	TRBJ1-1	TRBV6-6	CASSWGVGGPEAFF	TGTGCCAGCAGTTGGGGAGTGGGGGGACCTGAAGCTTTCTTT
TRBD1	15	-	TRBJ2-3	TRBV4-3	CASSQYRDSADTQYF	TGCGCCAGCAGCCAGTACCGGGACAGTGCAGATACGCAGTATTTT
-	15	-	TRBJ1-5	TRBV18	CASSPTGTSDQPQHF	TGTGCCAGCTCACCAACCGGGACATCCGATCAGCCCCAGCATTTT
-	13	-	TRBJ2-1	TRBV29-1	CSVVVQINNEQFF	TGCAGCGTTGTTGTTCAGATCAACAATGAGCAGTTCTTC
-	14	-	TRBJ1-2	TRBV7-2	CASSSLQGRDGYTF	TGTGCCAGCAGCTCCCTCCAGGGAAGAGATGGCTACACCTTC
-	17	-	TRBJ2-2	TRBV27	CASSPPGAVVRTGELFF	TGTGCCAGCAGTCCCCCAGGCGCTGTCGTGAGAACCGGGGAGCTGTTTTTT
TRBD1	13	-	TRBJ2-5	TRBV30	CAWNAQGRWTQYF	TGTGCCTGGAATGCACAGGGGCGTTGGACCCAGTACTTC
TRBD2	16	once	TRBJ2-7	TRBV7-2	CASSPGGVVGLGEQYF	TGTGCCAGCAGCCCTGGGGGGGTTGTGGGGCTCGGCGAGCAGTACTTC
-	11	-	TRBJ2-7	TRBV19	CASSQGGEQYF	TGTGCCAGTAGTCAAGGGGGAGAGCAGTACTTC